The 18 T cell receptor beta chains below were found in one sample sequenced in a study of blood T cell repertoires in COVID-19. Assay: immunoSEQ multiplex PCR; the TCRdb copy retains only in-frame clones and omits some. Of just under 350,000 clones listed, 88% are singletons. Sequencing was performed on peripheral blood. Receptor source: a woman in her 70s with COVID-19, enrolled during active disease.

This clone came up a few times. The gene calls are TRBV29-1 and TRBJ1-2, with 7 bases matching TRBD1. The CDR3 extends over 13 amino acids. Trimming at V came to 6 bases and at J to 4 bases, leaving 8 bases not matched to a gene. Germline V gene lookup returns CDR1 SQVTM and CDR2 ANQGSEA. The CDR3 loop reads CSVPGTASYGYTF. In DNA form, the CDR3 reads TGCAGCGTCCCCGGGACAGCGTCCTATGGCTACACCTTC.

This sequence joins TRBV24-1 and TRBJ1-5; 8 nucleotides agree with TRBD1. The V segment lost 5 bases and the J segment 0 bases; nucleotides outside the gene matches: 14. CDR3 length: 19 amino acids. Per germline, CDR1 KGHDR and CDR2 SFDVKD. In nucleotides, the CDR3 is TGTGCCACCAGTGGGGGGGGACAGGAGGAGAATTATAGCAATCAGCCCCAGCATTTT. Its protein product is CATSGGGQEENYSNQPQHF.

The CDR3 nucleotides are TGTGCCAGCAGCCAACAGGGTTATGGCTACACCTTC. This translates into CASSQQGYGYTF. This chain connects TRBV3-1 (or the pseudogene TRBV3-2) to TRBJ1-2, with D tentatively TRBD1 (5 bases). The CDR3 runs 12 residues. CDR1 LGHDT and CDR2 YNNKEL come from the germline V gene (reference sequence). The V and J ends lost 2 bases and 5 bases respectively, with 6 bases between them.

This clone was seen only once. J is TRBJ1-4 and V is TRBV7-8; D unclear. CDR1 SGHVS and CDR2 FQNEAQ come from the germline V gene. This CDR3 is 16 amino acids long. The V gene lost 0 bases and the J gene lost 0 bases, with 8 bases spanning the gap. Here the CDR3 reads CASSLARIPTNEKLFF. The CDR3, as DNA: TGTGCCAGCAGCTTAGCGCGGATTCCAACTAATGAAAAACTGTTTTTT.

The chain couples TRBV28 to TRBJ1-5; D ambiguous. V gave up 2 bases and J gave up 4 bases, with 9 bases separating them. The germline V gene encodes CDR1 MDHEN and CDR2 SYDVKM. The CDR3 is 14 amino acids. CDR3 nucleotides: TGTGCCAGCAGTTTACCGGTTGGTAATCAGCCCCAGCATTTT. Translating gives CASSLPVGNQPQHF.

The rearrangement joins TRBV28 to TRBJ2-7; 11 nucleotides line up with TRBD1. J gave up 6 bases and V 2 bases, and 6 bases lay outside the gene matches. The germline V gene encodes CDR1 MDHEN and CDR2 SYDVKM. The CDR3 loop spans 15 amino acids. CDR3 loop: CASSLPGQGGGEQYF. The CDR3 bases are TGTGCCAGCAGTTTACCGGGACAGGGGGGCGGCGAGCAGTACTTC.

V and J are TRBV7-2 and TRBJ1-1; tentative D call: TRBD1 (5 bases). Germline-derived CDR1 and CDR2 are SGHTA and FQGNSA. V was cut by 2 bases and J by 9 bases, with 10 bases left in between. The CDR3 runs to 12 residues. The CDR3 DNA is TGTGCCAGCAGCTTATCCAGGGATCAAGCTTTCTTT. It specifies CASSLSRDQAFF.

The V gene is TRBV24-1, the J gene TRBJ2-7, with TRBD2 as a possible D gene (5 bases). Germline CDR1 reads KGHDR; CDR2 reads SFDVKD. The CDR3 runs to 12 residues. The V and J ends lost 3 bases and 7 bases respectively, with 9 bases between them. The CDR3 DNA is TGTGCCACCAGTGATCAGCGGCGGGAGCAGTACTTC. Translated, it gives CATSDQRREQYF.

The chain uses TRBV2 and TRBJ2-6, with D possibly matching TRBD1 (6 bases). Germline CDR1 reads SNHLY; CDR2 reads FYNNEI. With 1 base removed from V and 0 bases from J, the gap between germline ends came to 10 bases. The CDR3 covers 17 residues. CDR3 coding DNA: TGTGCCAGCAGTGAAGGGGGGCCTAGCTCTGGGGCCAACGTCCTGACTTTC. It specifies CASSEGGPSSGANVLTF.

The chain couples TRBV19 to TRBJ1-4, with TRBD1 matching 9 bases. Germline V gene sequence: CDR1 LNHDA, CDR2 SQIVND (reference sequence). This CDR3 comprises 16 residues. Trimming took 5 bases from V and 4 from J; bases not matched to a gene: 8. The chain's CDR3 is CASSFTGGSRNEKLFF. CDR3 DNA sequence: TGTGCCAGTAGTTTCACAGGGGGCTCACGTAATGAAAAACTGTTTTTT.

The V call is TRBV30, the J call TRBJ2-3; weak D call: TRBD1 (5 bases). With 0 bases removed from V and 7 bases from J, the gap between germline ends came to 14 bases. This CDR3 region has 14 residues. Germline CDR1 and CDR2: GTSNPN and SVGIG (reference sequence). The CDR3 nucleotides read TGTGCCTGGAGTGTAGACAGTACGATGTATACGCAGTATTTT. It codes for CAWSVDSTMYTQYF.

The rearrangement uses TRBV5-6 and TRBJ1-6; D is perhaps TRBD1 (6 bases). Germline values: CDR1 SGHDT, CDR2 YYEEEE. Trimming removed 2 bases at V and 10 bases at J, with 13 bases between. The CDR3 contains 14 residues. The CDR3 nucleotides read TGTGCCAGCAGCTTTGAACAGGGTTACTCACCCCTCCACTTT. Encoded protein: CASSFEQGYSPLHF.

This sequence joins TRBV19 and TRBJ1-4; D possibly corresponds to TRBD1 (6 bases). CDR1 is LNHDA and CDR2 is SQIVND in the germline V gene (reference sequence). There are 15 residues in the CDR3. Trimming stripped 5 bases from V and 2 bases from J, with 12 bases between. This CDR3 is CASSQGFSTNEKLFF. In DNA, the CDR3 is TGTGCCAGTAGTCAGGGGTTTTCGACTAATGAAAAACTGTTTTTT.

V and J are TRBV10-2 and TRBJ2-1, with D possibly being TRBD2 (6 bases). The CDR3 contains 15 residues. The V gene's germline CDR1 is WSHSY and CDR2 SAAADI. V lost 4 bases and J 0 bases, leaving 10 bases between the germline ends. This CDR3 is CASSGAGRSYNEQFF. For the CDR3, the DNA is TGCGCCAGCAGTGGGGCGGGGCGCTCCTACAATGAGCAGTTCTTC.

Here the CDR3 reads CASSPAIGTGDEKLFF. CDR3 bases: TGTGCCAGCAGCCCGGCGATCGGGACAGGGGACGAAAAACTGTTTTTT. The chain has TRBV5-5 and TRBJ1-4; TRBD1 matches at 10 bases. CDR1 and CDR2 from the germline V gene are SGHKS and YYEKEE (reference sequence). With V trimmed by 4 bases and J by 8 bases, 11 bases remained unmatched. This CDR3 comprises 16 residues.

The chain joins TRBV9 to TRBJ1-1; 9 bases line up with TRBD1. Germline CDR1 SGDLS, CDR2 YYNGEE. The CDR3 contains 13 residues. The ends lost 3 bases at V and 9 bases at J; junction bases unmatched: 6. In nucleotides, the CDR3 is TGTGCCAGCAGCGGAGAACAGGGGGCGAAAGCTTTCTTT. Protein: CASSGEQGAKAFF.

V usage is TRBV5-1 and J usage is TRBJ1-5; a possible D gene is TRBD1 (6 bases). There are 14 residues in the CDR3. The V gene's germline CDR1 is SGHRS and CDR2 YFSETQ. Trimming took off 4 bases at V and 0 bases at J, with 8 bases between the two ends. This CDR3 reads CASSMTGSNQPQHF. As DNA, the CDR3 is TGCGCCAGCAGCATGACAGGTAGCAATCAGCCCCAGCATTTT.

This clone appeared once. For the CDR3, the DNA is TGCGCCAGCAGTGAGCGGTGGGGGGGCCTTTTTTCCCAGTACTTC. As protein: CASSERWGGLFSQYF. The chain carries TRBV10-2 and TRBJ2-5; TRBD2 is a possible D gene (7 bases). Between the trimmed V and J ends, which lost 2 bases and 9 bases, there was a span of 19 bases. This CDR3 contains 15 residues. The germline gives CDR1 WSHSY, CDR2 SAAADI.